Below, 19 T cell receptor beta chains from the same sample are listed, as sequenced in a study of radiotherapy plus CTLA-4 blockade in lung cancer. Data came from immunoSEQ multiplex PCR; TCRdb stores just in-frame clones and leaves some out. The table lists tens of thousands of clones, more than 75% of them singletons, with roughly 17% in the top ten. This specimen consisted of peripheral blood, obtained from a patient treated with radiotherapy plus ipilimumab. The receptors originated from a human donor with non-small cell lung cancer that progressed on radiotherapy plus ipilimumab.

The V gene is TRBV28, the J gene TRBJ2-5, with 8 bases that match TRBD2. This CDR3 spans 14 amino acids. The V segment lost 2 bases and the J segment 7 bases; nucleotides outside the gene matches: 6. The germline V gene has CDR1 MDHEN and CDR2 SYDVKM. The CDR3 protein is CASSLPGGPRTQYF. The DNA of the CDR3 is TGTGCCAGCAGTTTACCGGGGGGGCCGCGGACCCAGTACTTC.

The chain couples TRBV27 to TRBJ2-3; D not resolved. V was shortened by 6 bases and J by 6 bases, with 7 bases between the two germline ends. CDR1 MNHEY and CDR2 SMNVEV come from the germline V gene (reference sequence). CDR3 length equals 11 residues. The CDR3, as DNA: TGTGCCAGCAGGCTAGGGGATACGCAGTATTTT. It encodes CASRLGDTQYF.

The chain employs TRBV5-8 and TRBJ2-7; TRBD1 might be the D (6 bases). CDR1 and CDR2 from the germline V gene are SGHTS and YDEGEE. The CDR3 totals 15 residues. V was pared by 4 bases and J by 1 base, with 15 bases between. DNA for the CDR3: TGTGCCAGCAGCCGTACAGGGTTCCTTTCCTACGAGCAGTACTTC. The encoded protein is CASSRTGFLSYEQYF.

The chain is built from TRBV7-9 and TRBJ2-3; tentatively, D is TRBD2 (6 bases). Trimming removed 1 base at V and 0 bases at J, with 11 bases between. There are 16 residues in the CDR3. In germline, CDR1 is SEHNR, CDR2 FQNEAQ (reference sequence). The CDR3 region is CASSLVVSGSTDTQYF. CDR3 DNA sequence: TGTGCCAGCAGCTTAGTAGTGAGCGGGAGCACAGATACGCAGTATTTT.

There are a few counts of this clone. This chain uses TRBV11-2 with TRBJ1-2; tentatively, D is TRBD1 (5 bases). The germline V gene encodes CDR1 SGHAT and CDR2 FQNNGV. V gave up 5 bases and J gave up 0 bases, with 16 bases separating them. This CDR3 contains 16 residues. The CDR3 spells CASSPYGGGPNYGYTF. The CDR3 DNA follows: TGTGCCAGCAGCCCCTACGGGGGTGGCCCTAACTATGGCTACACCTTC. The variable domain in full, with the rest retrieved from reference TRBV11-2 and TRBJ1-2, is EAGVAQSPRYKIIEKRQSVAFWCNPISGHATLYWYQQILGQGPKLLIQFQNNGVVDDSQLPKDRFSAERLKGVDSTLKIQPAKLEDSAVYLCASSPYGGGPNYGYTFGSGTRLTVV.

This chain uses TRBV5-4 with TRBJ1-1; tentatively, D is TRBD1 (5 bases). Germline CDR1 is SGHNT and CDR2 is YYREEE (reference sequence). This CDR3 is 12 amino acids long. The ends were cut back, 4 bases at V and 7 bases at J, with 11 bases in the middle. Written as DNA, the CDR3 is TGTGCCAGCAGCGAACAGGACCGTGAAGCTTTCTTT. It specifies CASSEQDREAFF.

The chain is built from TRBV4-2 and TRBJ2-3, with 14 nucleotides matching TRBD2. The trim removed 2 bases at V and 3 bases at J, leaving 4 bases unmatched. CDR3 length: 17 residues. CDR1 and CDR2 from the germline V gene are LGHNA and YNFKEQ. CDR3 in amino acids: CASSQTGLAGGTDTQYF. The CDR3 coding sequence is TGTGCCAGCAGCCAAACAGGACTAGCGGGGGGTACAGATACGCAGTATTTT.

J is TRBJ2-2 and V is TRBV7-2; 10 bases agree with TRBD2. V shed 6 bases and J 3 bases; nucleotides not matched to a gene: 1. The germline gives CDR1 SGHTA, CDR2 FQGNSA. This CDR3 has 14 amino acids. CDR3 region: CASRLAGYTGELFF. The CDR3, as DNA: TGTGCCAGCAGACTAGCGGGGTACACCGGGGAGCTGTTTTTT.

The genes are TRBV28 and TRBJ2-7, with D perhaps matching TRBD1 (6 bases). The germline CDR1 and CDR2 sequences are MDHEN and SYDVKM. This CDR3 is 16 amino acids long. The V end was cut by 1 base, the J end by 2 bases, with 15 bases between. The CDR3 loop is CASSLLGTPEAYEQYF. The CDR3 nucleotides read TGTGCCAGCAGTTTATTGGGGACACCTGAGGCCTACGAGCAGTACTTC.

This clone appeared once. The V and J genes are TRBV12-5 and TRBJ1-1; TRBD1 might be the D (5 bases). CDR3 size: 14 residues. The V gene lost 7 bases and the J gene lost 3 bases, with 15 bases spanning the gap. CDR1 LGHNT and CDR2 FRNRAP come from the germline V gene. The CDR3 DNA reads TGTGCTAGTGTGGGTAGGGGTCCGGACACTGAAGCTTTCTTT. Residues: CASVGRGPDTEAFF.

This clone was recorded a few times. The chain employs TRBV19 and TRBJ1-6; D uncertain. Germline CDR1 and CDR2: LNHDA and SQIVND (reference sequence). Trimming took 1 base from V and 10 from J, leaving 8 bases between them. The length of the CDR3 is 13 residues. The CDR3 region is CASSIGVGSPLHF. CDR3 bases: TGTGCCAGTAGTATAGGGGTAGGCTCACCCCTCCACTTT.

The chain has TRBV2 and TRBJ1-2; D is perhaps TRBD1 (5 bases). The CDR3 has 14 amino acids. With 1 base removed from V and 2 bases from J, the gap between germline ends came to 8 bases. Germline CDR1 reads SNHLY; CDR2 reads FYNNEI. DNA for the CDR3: TGTGCCAGCAGTGAAGTTAGGGGAAACTATGGCTACACCTTC. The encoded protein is CASSEVRGNYGYTF.

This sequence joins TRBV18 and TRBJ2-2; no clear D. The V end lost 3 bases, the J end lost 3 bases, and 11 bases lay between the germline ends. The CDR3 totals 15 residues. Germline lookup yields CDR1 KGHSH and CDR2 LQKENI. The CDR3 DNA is TGTGCCAGCTCACCGTCGGAGACTCACACCGGGGAGCTGTTTTTT. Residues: CASSPSETHTGELFF. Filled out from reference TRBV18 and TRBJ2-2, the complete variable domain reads NAGVMQNPRHLVRRRGQEARLRCSPMKGHSHVYWYRQLPEEGLKFMVYLQKENIIDESGMPKERFSAEFPKEGPSILRIQQVVRGDSAAYFCASSPSETHTGELFFGEGSRLTVL.

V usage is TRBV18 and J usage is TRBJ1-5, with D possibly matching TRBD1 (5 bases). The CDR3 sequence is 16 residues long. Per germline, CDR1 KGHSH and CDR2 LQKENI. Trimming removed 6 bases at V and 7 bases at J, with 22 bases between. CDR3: CASSFAPDSGGQPQHF. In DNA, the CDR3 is TGTGCCAGCTCGTTCGCCCCGGACTCTGGGGGACAGCCCCAGCATTTT.

CDR3 protein: CASSPGQGRGSSGELFF. CDR3 nucleotides: TGTGCCAGCAGTCCGGGACAGGGACGGGGCTCATCCGGGGAGCTGTTTTTT. This chain links TRBV27 with TRBJ2-2; TRBD1 matches 9 bases. Germline CDR1 is MNHEY and CDR2 is SMNVEV (reference sequence). With V trimmed by 5 bases and J by 6 bases, 13 bases remained unmatched. The CDR3 has 17 residues.

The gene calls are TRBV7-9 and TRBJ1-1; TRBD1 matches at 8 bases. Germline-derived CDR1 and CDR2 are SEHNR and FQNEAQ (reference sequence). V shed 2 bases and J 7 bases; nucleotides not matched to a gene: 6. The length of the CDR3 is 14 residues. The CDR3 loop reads CASSLIPQGDEAFF. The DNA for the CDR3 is TGTGCCAGCAGCTTAATCCCACAGGGGGATGAAGCTTTCTTT.

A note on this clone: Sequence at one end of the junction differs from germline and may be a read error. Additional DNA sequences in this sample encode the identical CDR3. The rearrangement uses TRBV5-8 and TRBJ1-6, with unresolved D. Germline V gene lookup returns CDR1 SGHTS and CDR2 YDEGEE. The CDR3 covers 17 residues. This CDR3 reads CASSRMNLRAYNSPLHF. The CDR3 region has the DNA TGCGCCAGCAGCCGAATGAACCTTCGCGCCTATAATTCACCCCTCCACTTT.

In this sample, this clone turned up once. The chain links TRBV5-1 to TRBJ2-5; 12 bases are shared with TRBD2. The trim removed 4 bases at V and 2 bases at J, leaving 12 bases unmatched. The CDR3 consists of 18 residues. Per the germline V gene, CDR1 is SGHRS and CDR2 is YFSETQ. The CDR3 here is CASSTGLAGHSRQETQYF. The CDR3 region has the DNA TGCGCCAGCAGCACCGGACTAGCGGGGCACTCTAGGCAAGAGACCCAGTACTTC.

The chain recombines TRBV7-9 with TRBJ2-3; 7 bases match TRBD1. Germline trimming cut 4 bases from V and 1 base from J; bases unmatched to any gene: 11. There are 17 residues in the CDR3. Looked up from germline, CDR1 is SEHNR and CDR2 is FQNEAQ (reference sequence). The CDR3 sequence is CASSWGPGRGRTDTQYF. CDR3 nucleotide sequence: TGTGCCAGCAGCTGGGGGCCGGGTAGGGGGCGCACAGATACGCAGTATTTT.